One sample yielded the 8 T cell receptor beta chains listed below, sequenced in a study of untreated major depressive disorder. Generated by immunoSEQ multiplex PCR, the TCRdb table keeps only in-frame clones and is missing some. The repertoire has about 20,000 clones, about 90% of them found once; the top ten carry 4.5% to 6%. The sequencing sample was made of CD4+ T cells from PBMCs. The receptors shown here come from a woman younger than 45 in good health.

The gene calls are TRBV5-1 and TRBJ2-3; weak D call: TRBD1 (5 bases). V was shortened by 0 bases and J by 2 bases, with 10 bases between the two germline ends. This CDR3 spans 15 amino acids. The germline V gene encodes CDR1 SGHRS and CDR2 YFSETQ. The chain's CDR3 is CASSLVVGLTDTQYF. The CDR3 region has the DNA TGCGCCAGCAGCTTGGTGGTGGGGCTCACAGATACGCAGTATTTT.

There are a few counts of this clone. The CDR3 nucleotides read TGTGCCAGCAGCAAAACTCCGGACAGGGGCTACGAGCAGTACTTC. Translated, it gives CASSKTPDRGYEQYF. This chain uses TRBV6-5 with TRBJ2-7; TRBD1 agrees at 9 bases. The CDR3 is made up of 15 amino acids. With 6 bases clipped from V and 3 bases from J, the junction kept 9 bases outside the gene matches. Per the germline V gene, CDR1 is MNHEY and CDR2 is SVGAGI.

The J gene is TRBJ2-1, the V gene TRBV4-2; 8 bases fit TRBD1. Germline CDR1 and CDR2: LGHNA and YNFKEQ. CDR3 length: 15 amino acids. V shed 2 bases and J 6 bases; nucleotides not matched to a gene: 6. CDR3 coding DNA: TGTGCCAGCAGCCAAACCGGACAGGGCGGCAATGAGCAGTTCTTC. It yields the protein CASSQTGQGGNEQFF.

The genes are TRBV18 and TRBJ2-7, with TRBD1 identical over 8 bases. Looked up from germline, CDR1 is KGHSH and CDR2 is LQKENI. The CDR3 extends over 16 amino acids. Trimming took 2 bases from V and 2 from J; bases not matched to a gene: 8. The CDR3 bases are TGTGCCAGCTCACCATCCAGGGGGCGTTTGGCCTACGAGCAGTACTTC. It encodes CASSPSRGRLAYEQYF.

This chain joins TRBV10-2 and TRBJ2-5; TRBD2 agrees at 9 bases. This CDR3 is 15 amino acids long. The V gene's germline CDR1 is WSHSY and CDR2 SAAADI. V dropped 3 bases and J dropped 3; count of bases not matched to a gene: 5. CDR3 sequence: CASSDFLAGEETQYF. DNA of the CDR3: TGCGCCAGCAGTGATTTTTTAGCGGGGGAAGAGACCCAGTACTTC.

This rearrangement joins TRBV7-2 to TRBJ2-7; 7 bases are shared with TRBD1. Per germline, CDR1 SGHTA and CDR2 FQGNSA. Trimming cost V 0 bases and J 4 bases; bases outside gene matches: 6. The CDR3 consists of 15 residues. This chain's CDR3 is CASSLAGTAEYEQYF. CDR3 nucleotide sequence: TGTGCCAGCAGCTTAGCCGGGACAGCCGAGTACGAGCAGTACTTC.

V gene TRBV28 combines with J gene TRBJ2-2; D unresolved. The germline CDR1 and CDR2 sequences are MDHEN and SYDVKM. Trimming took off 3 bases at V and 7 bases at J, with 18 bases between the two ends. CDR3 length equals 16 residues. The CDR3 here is CASSFYYGTAVGELFF. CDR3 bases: TGTGCCAGCAGTTTCTATTACGGCACGGCGGTCGGGGAGCTGTTTTTT. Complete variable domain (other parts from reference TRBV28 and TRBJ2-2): DVKVTQSSRYLVKRTGEKVFLECVQDMDHENMFWYRQDPGLGLRLIYFSYDVKMKEKGDIPEGYSVSREKKERFSLILESASTNQTSMYLCASSFYYGTAVGELFFGEGSRLTVL.

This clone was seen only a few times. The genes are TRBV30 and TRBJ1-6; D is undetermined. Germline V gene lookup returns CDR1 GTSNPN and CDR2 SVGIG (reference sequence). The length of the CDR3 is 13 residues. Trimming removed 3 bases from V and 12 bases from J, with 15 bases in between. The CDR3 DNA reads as TGTGCCTGGAGCCCCCAACAGACTGAACCCCTCCACTTT. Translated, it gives CAWSPQQTEPLHF. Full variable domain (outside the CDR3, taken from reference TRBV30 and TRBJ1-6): SQTIHQWPATLVQPVGSPLSLECTVEGTSNPNLYWYRQAAGRGLQLLFYSVGIGQISSEVPQNLSASRPQDRQFILSSKKLLLSDSGFYLCAWSPQQTEPLHFGNGTRLTVT.